These 29 T cell receptor beta chains were all obtained from the same sample, sequenced in a study of T cells in Graves' hyperthyroidism and ophthalmopathy. Regions amplified from RNA transcripts were the TCR beta CDR3 regions. HTBI primers were used for first-round RT-PCR of the TCR CDR3. TCRdb passed the multiplex PCR reads through MiXCR, listing each CDR3 protein once. The sample consists of 650,000 to 700,000 distinct CDR3 sequences, about 18% of them appearing once. Sequenced material: blood. These TCRs come from a man aged 45-65 years with Graves' hyperthyroidism.

At least ten counts were recorded for this clonotype. The rearrangement joins TRBV3-1 to TRBJ2-7, with D hard to call. CDR3 length: 13 amino acids. The germline V gene encodes CDR1 LGHDT and CDR2 YNNKEL (reference sequence). V was cut by 1 base and J by 0 bases, with 4 bases left in between. CDR3 amino acids: CASSQGASYEQYF. The CDR3 DNA reads as TGTGCCAGCAGCCAAGGAGCCTCCTACGAGCAGTACTTC.

This clonotype has a count of ten or more. The chain has TRBV6-2 or TRBV6-3 and TRBJ1-2, with D unresolved. This CDR3 has 12 amino acids. Trimming stripped 7 bases from V and 4 bases from J, with 10 bases between. Germline CDR1 MNHEY, CDR2 SVGEGT. CDR3 in amino acids: CASTPGGYGYTF. CDR3 DNA sequence: TGTGCCAGCACCCCGGGTGGCTATGGCTACACCTTC.

This clonotype was seen many times. J is TRBJ2-7 and V is TRBV7-9; a possible D gene is TRBD1 (6 bases). Germline assignment: CDR1 SEHNR and CDR2 FQNEAQ (reference sequence). V gave up 4 bases and J gave up 1 base, with 11 bases separating them. The CDR3 has 14 amino acids. CDR3 residues: CASSSWQGSYEQYF. As DNA, the CDR3 is TGTGCCAGCAGCTCCTGGCAGGGGTCCTACGAGCAGTACTTC. The entire variable domain, with the rest obtained from reference TRBV7-9 and TRBJ2-7, is as follows: DTGVSQNPRHKITKRGQNVTFRCDPISEHNRLYWYRQTLGQGPEFLTYFQNEAQLEKSRLLSDRFSAERPKGSFSTLEIQRTEQGDSAMYLCASSSWQGSYEQYFGPGTRLTVT.

This clonotype showed up many times. The V gene is TRBV28, the J gene TRBJ2-3, with D possibly matching TRBD2 (6 bases). With 3 bases removed from V and 6 bases from J, the gap between germline ends came to 13 bases. CDR3 length: 14 residues. Germline values: CDR1 MDHEN, CDR2 SYDVKM. The CDR3 here is CASSFAGSRDTQYF. Here the CDR3 DNA reads TGTGCCAGCAGTTTTGCCGGGAGTCGGGATACGCAGTATTTT.

V is TRBV3-1 and J is TRBJ2-1; D uncertain. Germline V lookup: CDR1 LGHDT, CDR2 YNNKEL (reference sequence). V shed 0 bases and J shed 5 bases, with 5 bases lying between them. The CDR3 runs 13 residues. For the CDR3, the DNA is TGTGCCAGCAGCCAAGATCTTGACAATGAGCAGTTCTTC. It yields the protein CASSQDLDNEQFF.

The chain is built from TRBV28 and TRBJ2-4; no clear D gene. Germline CDR1 MDHEN, CDR2 SYDVKM. Trimming took off 5 bases at V and 9 bases at J, with 11 bases between the two ends. This CDR3 has 12 amino acids. As DNA, the CDR3 is TGTGCCAGCAGTCCCCAACCACCCATTCAGTACTTC. It translates to CASSPQPPIQYF.

This clonotype was observed many times. This chain joins TRBV6-1 and TRBJ1-2; D gene unclear. From germline, CDR1 is MNHNS and CDR2 SASEGT. The V end lost 6 bases, the J end lost 0 bases, and 8 bases lay between the germline ends. The CDR3 has 13 residues. CDR3 protein: CASSLTTNYGYTF. The DNA for the CDR3 is TGTGCCAGCAGCCTGACAACTAACTATGGCTACACCTTC.

This clonotype was seen ten or more times. The gene calls are TRBV7-2 and TRBJ2-5; 14 bases are shared with TRBD2. The J segment lost 5 bases and the V segment lost 5 bases, leaving 7 bases of the junction unmatched. In germline, CDR1 is SGHTA, CDR2 FQGNSA. The CDR3 has 16 residues. Here the CDR3 reads CASSPGTSGSSETQYF. As DNA, the CDR3 is TGTGCCAGCAGCCCTGGGACTAGCGGGAGTTCGGAGACCCAGTACTTC.

This clonotype was found a few times. The chain has TRBV7-9 and TRBJ2-1; tentatively, D is TRBD2 (6 bases). The V end was cut by 5 bases, the J end by 8 bases, with 19 bases between. Germline-derived CDR1 and CDR2 are SEHNR and FQNEAQ (reference sequence). The CDR3 totals 15 residues. The CDR3 is CASSPPGLPFYEQFF. The CDR3 nucleotides read TGTGCCAGCAGCCCACCGGGACTGCCTTTTTATGAGCAGTTCTTC.

This clonotype was counted between two and nine times. The V call is TRBV6-6, the J call TRBJ2-2, with TRBD1 as a possible D gene (6 bases). Between the trimmed V and J ends, which lost 2 bases and 2 bases, there was a span of 9 bases. Germline V gene data show CDR1 as MNHNY and CDR2 as SVGAGI (reference sequence). This CDR3 region has 15 residues. As DNA, the CDR3 is TGTGCCAGCAGTTACCAGGACAGCAACACCGGGGAGCTGTTTTTT. Translated, it gives CASSYQDSNTGELFF.

This clonotype was observed many times. The rearrangement uses TRBV2 and TRBJ2-5; 13 bases map to TRBD2. There are 17 residues in the CDR3. Germline V gene lookup returns CDR1 SNHLY and CDR2 FYNNEI. Losses at the gene ends were 0 bases for V and 3 bases for J; bases not matched to a gene: 4. The DNA for the CDR3 is TGTGCCAGCAGTGAAGCAGCACTAGCGGGAGGGAAAGAGACCCAGTACTTC. Translating it yields CASSEAALAGGKETQYF.

V usage is TRBV28 and J usage is TRBJ1-5, with 8 bases matching TRBD1. Trimming at V came to 9 bases and at J to 4 bases, leaving 8 bases not matched to a gene. CDR1 and CDR2 (germline): MDHEN, SYDVKM. The CDR3 is 14 amino acids. The CDR3 region is CARTGGGRNQPQHF. CDR3 DNA sequence: TGTGCCAGAACAGGGGGGGGTAGGAATCAGCCCCAGCATTTT.

Turning to this clonotype: Given a much more abundant clone one base away, this may be a read error. The chain links TRBV5-1 to TRBJ2-1, with 8 bases that match TRBD2. Near its end, the DNA agrees better with TRBJ2-7, so the J call may be wrong. CDR1 and CDR2 (germline): SGHRS, YFSETQ. This CDR3 contains 17 residues. This chain's CDR3 is CASSLTTSGSSYNEQYF. CDR3 coding DNA: TGCGCCAGCAGCTTGACCACTAGCGGAAGCTCCTACAATGAGCAGTACTTC.

In nucleotides, the CDR3 is TGTGCCAGCAGCCCCGAGGGCAGGGAGCTGTTTTTT. It yields the protein CASSPEGRELFF. The chain links TRBV7-3 to TRBJ2-2, with D possibly being TRBD2 (5 bases). CDR1 and CDR2 (germline): SGHTA, FQGTGA. This CDR3 has 12 amino acids. V was trimmed by 5 bases and J by 9 bases, leaving 10 bases between them.

Ten or more counts support this clonotype. The chain carries TRBV2 and TRBJ2-1, with 14 nucleotides matching TRBD2. The trim removed 6 bases at V and 9 bases at J, leaving 7 bases unmatched. Germline CDR1 reads SNHLY; CDR2 reads FYNNEI. This CDR3 region has 15 residues. The CDR3 DNA reads as TGTGCCAGCAGGGGACTAGCGGGGGAAGCTGGTGAGCAGTTCTTC. Translated: CASRGLAGEAGEQFF.

This clonotype has only one observation. This chain joins TRBV5-1 and TRBJ2-5; TRBD1 aligns across 9 bases. The V gene's germline CDR1 is SGHRS and CDR2 YFSETQ. The CDR3 extends over 15 amino acids. Germline trimming cut 5 bases from V and 1 base from J; bases unmatched to any gene: 6. CDR3 nucleotide sequence: TGCGCCAGCAGTCCCGGGACAGGGCCCCAAGAGACCCAGTACTTC. Its protein product is CASSPGTGPQETQYF.

This clonotype was counted ten times or more. The chain is built from TRBV12-3 or TRBV12-4 and TRBJ2-5; weak D call: TRBD1 (6 bases). The V gene lost 3 bases and the J gene lost 2 bases, with 10 bases spanning the gap. This CDR3 has 14 residues. CDR3 loop: CASSLSGVQETQYF. For the CDR3, the DNA is TGTGCCAGCAGTTTGTCAGGGGTGCAAGAGACCCAGTACTTC.

This clonotype occurred many times. This chain links TRBV7-2 with TRBJ2-3; D may be TRBD1 or TRBD2 (6 bases each). Trimming took off 1 base at V and 4 bases at J, with 12 bases between the two ends. Germline V gene lookup returns CDR1 SGHTA and CDR2 FQGNSA. This CDR3 comprises 15 residues. CDR3 sequence reads: CASSLVGGAADTQYF. The DNA of the CDR3 is TGTGCCAGCAGCTTAGTCGGGGGCGCCGCAGATACGCAGTATTTT. The full variable domain, its missing parts supplied by reference TRBV7-2 and TRBJ2-3, is GAGVSQSPSNKVTEKGKDVELRCDPISGHTALYWYRQSLGQGLEFLIYFQGNSAPDKSGLPSDRFSAERTGGSVSTLTIQRTQQEDSAVYLCASSLVGGAADTQYFGPGTRLTVL.

The rearrangement joins TRBV27 to TRBJ2-7, with D maybe TRBD2 (6 bases). The CDR3 loop spans 15 amino acids. CDR1 and CDR2 from the germline V gene are MNHEY and SMNVEV (reference sequence). V lost 6 bases, J lost 4 bases, and 19 bases lay in between. CDR3 sequence: CASSRGTETLYEQYF. Written as DNA, the CDR3 is TGTGCCAGCAGCCGCGGGACCGAAACATTATACGAGCAGTACTTC.

This clonotype came up many times. The CDR3 is CASRFLLLGQPKNTEAFF. In DNA, the CDR3 is TGTGCCAGCAGATTTCTCCTATTGGGTCAGCCAAAGAACACTGAAGCTTTCTTT. This chain links TRBV28 with TRBJ1-1; D not certain. The V end lost 6 bases, the J end lost 1 base, and 24 bases lay between the germline ends. The CDR3 contains 18 residues. Per the germline V gene, CDR1 is MDHEN and CDR2 is SYDVKM.

This chain uses TRBV20-1 with TRBJ2-1, with TRBD1 matching 7 bases. From germline, CDR1 is DFQATT and CDR2 SNEGSKA (reference sequence). The CDR3 loop spans 13 amino acids. The CDR3 nucleotides read TGCAGCCTCGGAAACAGGGGTATCAATGAGCAGTTCTTC. This sequence encodes CSLGNRGINEQFF.

This clonotype has a count of ten or more. The chain has TRBV2 and TRBJ2-4; 8 bases line up with TRBD1. V shed 5 bases, J shed 1 base, and the junction held 4 bases outside the gene matches. CDR1 is SNHLY and CDR2 is FYNNEI in the germline V gene. The CDR3 sequence is 15 residues long. CDR3 coding DNA: TGTGCCAGCAGTACGGACAGGGCTGCCAAAAACATTCAGTACTTC. Translated: CASSTDRAAKNIQYF.

This clonotype was seen a handful of times. The V and J genes are TRBV20-1 and TRBJ1-1, with TRBD1 identical over 8 bases. V lost 0 bases to trimming and J lost 5 bases; unmatched junction nucleotides: 8. This CDR3 is built from 15 residues. Per germline, CDR1 DFQATT and CDR2 SNEGSKA (reference sequence). CDR3 amino acids: CSARDHRGWNTEAFF. The CDR3 region has the DNA TGCAGTGCTAGAGATCACAGGGGGTGGAATACTGAAGCTTTCTTT.

The CDR3 loop is CASSEGGTGGHQPQHF. The CDR3 bases are TGTGCCAGCAGTGAGGGTGGGACAGGGGGCCATCAGCCCCAGCATTTT. V gene TRBV2 combines with J gene TRBJ1-5, with 12 bases lining up with TRBD1. The V gene's germline CDR1 is SNHLY and CDR2 FYNNEI. This CDR3 region has 16 residues. V lost 3 bases, J lost 5 bases, and 5 bases stayed unmatched.

V gene TRBV5-6 combines with J gene TRBJ1-3, with D uncertain. V was pared by 4 bases and J by 4 bases, with 12 bases between. CDR1 is SGHDT and CDR2 is YYEEEE in the germline V gene. CDR3 size: 14 residues. This CDR3 reads CASSPPSAGNTIYF. CDR3 coding DNA: TGTGCCAGCAGCCCTCCAAGTGCGGGAAACACCATATATTTT.

This clonotype was recorded at least ten times. The V and J genes are TRBV19 and TRBJ2-2, with 13 bases lining up with TRBD2. V lost 6 bases and J lost 4; bases outside the gene matches: 5. Germline lookup yields CDR1 LNHDA and CDR2 SQIVND (reference sequence). The CDR3 runs 16 residues. This CDR3 reads CASSDGLAGVTGELFF. The CDR3 nucleotides read TGTGCCAGTAGCGACGGACTAGCGGGAGTCACCGGGGAGCTGTTTTTT.

The J gene is TRBJ2-1, the V gene TRBV3-1, with unresolved D. The CDR3 is 16 amino acids. The ends were cut back, 4 bases at V and 0 bases at J, with 13 bases in the middle. Germline CDR1 LGHDT, CDR2 YNNKEL (reference sequence). The chain's CDR3 is CASSRSVASSYNEQFF. The CDR3 DNA follows: TGTGCCAGCAGCCGCTCAGTAGCCAGCTCCTACAATGAGCAGTTCTTC.

This clonotype has at least ten counts. This chain connects TRBV19 to TRBJ1-1, with D uncertain. V was shortened by 9 bases and J by 6 bases, with 17 bases between the two germline ends. This CDR3 region has 13 residues. Germline loops: CDR1 LNHDA, CDR2 SQIVND (reference sequence). CDR3 sequence (DNA): TGTGCCAGCCACCGCCTCGATTCCCCTGAAGCTTTCTTT. Translating it yields CASHRLDSPEAFF.

This chain uses TRBV3-1 with TRBJ2-3, with TRBD2 identical over 10 bases. Germline CDR1 reads LGHDT; CDR2 reads YNNKEL (reference sequence). This CDR3 spans 16 amino acids. Unmatched junction bases numbered 3, after V lost 1 base and J lost 2 bases. The CDR3 loop reads CASSQGLAGITDTQYF. CDR3 sequence (DNA): TGTGCCAGCAGCCAAGGACTAGCGGGTATCACAGATACGCAGTATTTT.